This is a list of T cell receptor beta chains from one sample in a study of HIV-infected patients and healthy controls. TCRdb re-called the 5' RACE reads with MiXCR, one entry per CDR3 protein. In the table there are 10,000 to 15,000 distinct CDR3 sequences, around 9.9% of which are singletons. The sample consisted of blood. The source of these receptors is an adult in good health. Each CDR3 is given with its conserved first and last residue. D genes are given only for firm matches. Part of the rows lack a size; the others show once, few, many or a class for expanded clones.

TRBJ1-5 many TRBD1 TRBV28 14 TGTGCCAGTAGACAGGGGGCCGGCAATCAGCCCCAGCATTTT CASRQGAGNQPQHF
TRBJ2-2 few - TRBV29-1 11 TGCAGCGGTCGGTTAACCGGGGAGCTGTTTTTT CSGRLTGELFF
TRBJ1-2 many - TRBV12-3/TRBV12-4 14 TGTGCCAGCAGAGCCTGGGGGCGCCCCTATGGCTACACCTTC CASRAWGRPYGYTF
TRBJ1-5 many - TRBV29-1 13 TGCAGCGTTGTGGTCGGACCCAATCAGCCCCAGCATTTT CSVVVGPNQPQHF
TRBJ2-5 medium-sized - TRBV5-5 14 TGTGCCAGCAGCTTGGGAATCAGGACAGAGACCCAGTACTTC CASSLGIRTETQYF
TRBJ1-1 - - TRBV5-1 13 TGCGCCAGCAGCTTGGGGGAAAGCACTGAAGCTTTCTTT CASSLGESTEAFF
TRBJ2-7 medium-sized - TRBV7-2 12 TGTGCCAGCAGCGACTCTAGGTACGAGCAGTACTTC CASSDSRYEQYF
TRBJ2-2 many TRBD1 TRBV24-1 15 TGTGCCACCAGTGACCCAGGACAGGTCACCGGGGAGCTGTTTTTT CATSDPGQVTGELFF
TRBJ2-3 many TRBD2 TRBV6-1 15 TGTGCCAGCAGTCTAGCGGGAGGGCCGACAGATACGCAGTATTTT CASSLAGGPTDTQYF
TRBJ2-4 many - TRBV18 16 TGTGCCAGCTCATCCTCGTTTGTTGTAGCCAAAAACATTCAGTACTTC CASSSSFVVAKNIQYF
TRBJ2-4 - - TRBV6-2/TRBV6-3 14 TGTGCCAGCAGTTACTCGCTAGCCAAAAACATTCAGTACTTC CASSYSLAKNIQYF
TRBJ1-1 few TRBD1 TRBV20-1 14 TGCAGTGCTAGATTCGACAGGGGTTCTACTGAAGCTTTCTTT CSARFDRGSTEAFF
TRBJ2-1 few - TRBV30 13 TGTGCCGCCAAGCGGCTCTCAGGGAATGAGCAGTTCTTC CAAKRLSGNEQFF
TRBJ2-5 - - TRBV12-3/TRBV12-4 15 TGTGCCAGCAGTCCCCCGGGCAGGAGTTGGGAGACCCAGTACTTC CASSPPGRSWETQYF